The present entry profiles one T cell receptor beta chain with its context. Its antigen is still unknown. It was considered stable Graves' hyperthyroidism when ophthalmopathy did not progress within 18 months. Clinical symptoms, serum thyroxine and TRAb, thyroid ultrasound and orbital computed tomography together formed the diagnostic basis. Amplified TCR beta CDR3 regions came from RNA transcripts. The HTBI set primed first-round TCR CDR3 RT-PCR. TCRdb re-derived calls from the multiplex PCR reads in MiXCR, one entry per CDR3 protein. Of some 350,000 distinct CDR3 sequences in the sample, 25% were seen once. The record originates from a study of T cells in Graves' hyperthyroidism and ophthalmopathy. General study findings and limits: Most clonotypes expanded in the thyroid (above 0.001) were also present in blood. Researchers report that a 13 V-J model separated ophthalmopathy from stable hyperthyroidism.

J was trimmed by 3 bases and V by 1 base; bases with no gene match: 6. This CDR3 comprises 16 residues. CDR1 SGHRS and CDR2 YFSETQ come from the germline V gene. Sequenced material: blood. The rearrangement uses TRBV5-1 and TRBJ2-5; 10 nucleotides agree with TRBD2. The clonotype originates from a man in his fifties or sixties with Graves' hyperthyroidism. DNA for the CDR3: TGCGCCAGCAGCTTGTCTAGCGGGAGAAAGGAAGAGACCCAGTACTTC. The encoded protein is CASSLSSGRKEETQYF.